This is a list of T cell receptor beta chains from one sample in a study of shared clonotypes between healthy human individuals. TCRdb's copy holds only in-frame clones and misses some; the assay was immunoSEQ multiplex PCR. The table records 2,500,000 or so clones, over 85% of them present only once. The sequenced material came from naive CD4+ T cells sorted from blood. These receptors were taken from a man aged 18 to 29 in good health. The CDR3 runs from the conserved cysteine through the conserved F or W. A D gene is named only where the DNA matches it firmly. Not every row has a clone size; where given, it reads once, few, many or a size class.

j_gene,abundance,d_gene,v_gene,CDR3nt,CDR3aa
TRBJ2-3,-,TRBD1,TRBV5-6,TGTGCCAGCAGCTCCGGACAGGCCTCGGGGGATACGCAGTATTTT,CASSSGQASGDTQYF
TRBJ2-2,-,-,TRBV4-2,TGTGCCAGCAGCCAAGATGTGGGGAACACCGGGGAGCTGTTTTTT,CASSQDVGNTGELFF
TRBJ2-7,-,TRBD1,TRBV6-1,TGTGCCAGCAGACTGACAGGGGGCACCTACGAGCAGTACTTC,CASRLTGGTYEQYF
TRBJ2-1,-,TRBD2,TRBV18,TGTGCCAGCTCACCACCCACGGGAGCGGGAGGGTACAATGAGCAGTTCTTC,CASSPPTGAGGYNEQFF
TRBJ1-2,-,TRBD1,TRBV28,TGTGCCAGCTGCCGGGACAGGGGCCTTAACTATGGCTACACCTTC,CASCRDRGLNYGYTF
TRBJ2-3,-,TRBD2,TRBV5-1,TGCGCCAGCAGCTCTGGACTAGCGGGGGGTATCACAGATACGCAGTATTTT,CASSSGLAGGITDTQYF
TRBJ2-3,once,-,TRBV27,TGTGCCAGCAGTTTATCCGGTCTCAGCTCAGATACGCAGTATTTT,CASSLSGLSSDTQYF
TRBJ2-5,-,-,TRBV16,TGTGCCAGCAGCCAATACTTAGGGGAGACCCAGTACTTC,CASSQYLGETQYF
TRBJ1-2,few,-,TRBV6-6,TGTGCCAGCAGTTCCCTCTATGGCTACACCTTC,CASSSLYGYTF
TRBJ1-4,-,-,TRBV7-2,TGTGCCAGCAGCTTTGGACGAGTGGAAAAACTGTTTTTT,CASSFGRVEKLFF
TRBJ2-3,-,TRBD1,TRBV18,TGTGCCAGCTCACTTGCGACAGGGAGTACAGATACGCAGTATTTT,CASSLATGSTDTQYF
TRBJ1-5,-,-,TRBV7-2,TGTGCCAGCAGCCCCGGAGGGACTTTGGGGGCCCAGCATTTT,CASSPGGTLGAQHF
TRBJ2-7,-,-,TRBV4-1,TGCGCCAGCAGCCAAGATGGACGGAGCTACGAGCAGTACTTC,CASSQDGRSYEQYF
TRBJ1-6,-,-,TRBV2,TGTGCCAGCAGTGAGCGGGGAGGTAATAATTCACCCCTCCACTTT,CASSERGGNNSPLHF
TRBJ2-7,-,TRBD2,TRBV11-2,TGTGCCAGCAGCTTATCAACGGGGGGGCCTACCTACGAGCAGTACTTC,CASSLSTGGPTYEQYF
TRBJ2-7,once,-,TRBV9,TGTGCCAGCAGCGTAGCCCCGGAGTCCTACGAGCAGTACTTC,CASSVAPESYEQYF
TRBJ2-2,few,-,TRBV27,TGTGCCAGCAGTTTCGCCACCGGGGAGCTGTTTTTT,CASSFATGELFF
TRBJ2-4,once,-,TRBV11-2,TGTGCCAGCAGCTTATCCCGGGAGGCCAAAAACATTCAGTACTTC,CASSLSREAKNIQYF
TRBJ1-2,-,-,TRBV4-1,TGCGCCAGCAGCCGAGGGACCGAGGGGAACTATGGCTACACCTTC,CASSRGTEGNYGYTF
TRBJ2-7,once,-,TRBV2,TGTGCCAGCAGGAATGACCCAAGCTCCTACGAGCAGTACTTC,CASRNDPSSYEQYF
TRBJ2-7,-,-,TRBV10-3,TGTGCCACCCAGGGGAACTACGAGCAGTACTTC,CATQGNYEQYF
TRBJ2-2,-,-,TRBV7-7,TGTGCTAGCAGCTTAGACGTTGACGGGGAGCTGTTTTTT,CASSLDVDGELFF
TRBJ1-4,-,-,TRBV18,TGTGCCAGCTCGAAGGAGGCGACTAATGAAAAACTGTTTTTT,CASSKEATNEKLFF
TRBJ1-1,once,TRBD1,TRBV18,TGTGCCAGCTCACCTAGACAGGGGCCGAACACTGAAGCTTTCTTT,CASSPRQGPNTEAFF
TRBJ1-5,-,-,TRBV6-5,TGTGCCAGCAGTTACCGGGGAGGTCAGCCCCAGCATTTT,CASSYRGGQPQHF
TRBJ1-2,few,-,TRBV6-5,TGTGCCAGCAGCCTCACCCGGGTCGATGGCTACACCTTC,CASSLTRVDGYTF
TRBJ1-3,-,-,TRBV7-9,TGTGTAAGCCAGGGAATTAATGGAAACACCATATATTTT,CVSQGINGNTIYF
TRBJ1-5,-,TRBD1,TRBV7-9,TGTGCCAGCAGCCCTTCGACAGGGACAAGCAATCAGCCCCAGCATTTT,CASSPSTGTSNQPQHF
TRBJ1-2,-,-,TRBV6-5,TGTGCCAGCAGTCCCGGGGGGGTCGGCTATGGCTACACCTTC,CASSPGGVGYGYTF
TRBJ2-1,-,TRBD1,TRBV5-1,TGCGCCAGCAGCGCGGACAGGGAAATGGGGGTCCTATACAATGAGCAGTTCTTC,CASSADREMGVLYNEQFF
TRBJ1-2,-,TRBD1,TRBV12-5,TGTGCTAGTGGTTTGGTAAGGAAGGACAGGGCCAGTAGTGGCTACACCTTC,CASGLVRKDRASSGYTF
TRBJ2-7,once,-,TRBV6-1,TGTGCCAGCAGAGACACAAAACTCTACGAGCAGTACTTC,CASRDTKLYEQYF
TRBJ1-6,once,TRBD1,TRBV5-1,TGCGCCAGCAGCTCCGACTACCGGGACAGGGATAATTCACCCCTCCACTTT,CASSSDYRDRDNSPLHF
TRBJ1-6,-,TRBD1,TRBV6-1,TGTGCCAGCGCAAACCGGGGACAGGGTAATTCACCCCTCCACTTT,CASANRGQGNSPLHF
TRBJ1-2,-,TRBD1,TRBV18,TGTGCCAGCTCCCCGTTCTGGACAGGGATTGTCTATGGCTACACCTTC,CASSPFWTGIVYGYTF
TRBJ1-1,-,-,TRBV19,TGTGCCAGTAAGGTCAGGGGAGGGACGAACACTGAAGCTTTCTTT,CASKVRGGTNTEAFF
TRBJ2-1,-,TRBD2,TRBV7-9,TGTGCCAGCAGCTTTCGACTAGCGGGAGGGCCAGGGTACAATGAGCAGTTCTTC,CASSFRLAGGPGYNEQFF
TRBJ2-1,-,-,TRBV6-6,TGTGCCAGCAGTTACTCGGGTGGAAGTGGGAACAATGAGCAGTTCTTC,CASSYSGGSGNNEQFF
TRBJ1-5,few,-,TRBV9,TGTGCCAGCAGCGTAGGCCCTAATCAGCCCCAGCATTTT,CASSVGPNQPQHF
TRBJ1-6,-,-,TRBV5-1,TGCGCCAGCAGCTTGGTGGCCGACTCCTATAATTCACCCCTCCACTTT,CASSLVADSYNSPLHF
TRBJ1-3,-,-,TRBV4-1,TGCGCCAGCAGCCAAGATATCCTTCGCTCTGGAAACACCATATATTTT,CASSQDILRSGNTIYF
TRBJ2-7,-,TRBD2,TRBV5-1,TGCGCCAGCAGCTTGTTCGAGACTAGCGGGTTTTCCTACGAGCAGTACTTC,CASSLFETSGFSYEQYF
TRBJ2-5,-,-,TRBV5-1,TGCGCCAGCAGCCGGAGGACAGAAGAGACCCAGTACTTC,CASSRRTEETQYF
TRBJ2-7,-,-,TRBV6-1,TGTGCCAGCAGTGGATATCCACAGACCTACGAGCAGTACTTC,CASSGYPQTYEQYF
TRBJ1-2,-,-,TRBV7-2,TGTGCCAGCAGCTCCACAGGTCTCTATGGCTACACCTTC,CASSSTGLYGYTF
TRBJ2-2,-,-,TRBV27,TGTGCCAGCAGTTTGAACCCTCCGGACACCGGGGAGCTGTTTTTT,CASSLNPPDTGELFF
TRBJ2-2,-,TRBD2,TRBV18,TGTGCCAGCTCACCAACAGCGGGAGGGCTAAACACCGGGGAGCTGTTTTTT,CASSPTAGGLNTGELFF
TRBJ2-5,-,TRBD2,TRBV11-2,TGTGCCAGCAGCTTAGCGGGGGGGGAGACCCAGTACTTC,CASSLAGGETQYF
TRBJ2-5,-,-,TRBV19,TGTGCCAGTAGTATTTCATGGGGCGGTCGGGAGACCCAGTACTTC,CASSISWGGRETQYF
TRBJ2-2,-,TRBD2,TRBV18,TGTGCCAGCTCACCCTCGGGACTAGCGGGAGGCACCGGGGAGCTGTTTTTT,CASSPSGLAGGTGELFF
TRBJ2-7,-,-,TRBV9,TGTGCCAGCAGCGTAGGGGTGGGACCGGTCTCCTACGAGCAGTACTTC,CASSVGVGPVSYEQYF